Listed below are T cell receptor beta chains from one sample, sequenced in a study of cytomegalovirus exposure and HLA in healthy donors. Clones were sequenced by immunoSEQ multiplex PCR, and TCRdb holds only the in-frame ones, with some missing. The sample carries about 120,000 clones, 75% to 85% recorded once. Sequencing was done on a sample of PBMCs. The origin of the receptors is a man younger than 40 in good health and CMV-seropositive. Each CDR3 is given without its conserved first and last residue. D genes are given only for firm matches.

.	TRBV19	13	ASSIVQVSNQPQH
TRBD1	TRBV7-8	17	ASAERGRILTSGNSPLH
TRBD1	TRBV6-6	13	ASRPWDRVRYGYT
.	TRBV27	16	ASSPGHPSPDSNQPQH
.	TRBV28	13	ASSFWGEQNYGYT
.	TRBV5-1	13	ASTYSDRPLDGYT
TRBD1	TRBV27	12	ASARGQGAYEQY
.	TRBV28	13	ASRKIRRGLGPQH
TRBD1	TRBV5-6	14	ASSPRDRGTNEKLF
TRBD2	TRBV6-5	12	ASSYSPSGGGQF
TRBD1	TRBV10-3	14	AIKAAGTGHNSPLH
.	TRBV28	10	ASGGTGETQY
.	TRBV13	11	ASSLANSYEQY
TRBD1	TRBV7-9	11	ASSRQGIQPQH
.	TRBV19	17	ASSIPFGPQGATYNEQF
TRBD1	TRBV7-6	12	ASSLTGSQETQY
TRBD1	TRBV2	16	ASLKDVGTALYNSPLH
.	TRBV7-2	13	ASSLLPEANEKLF
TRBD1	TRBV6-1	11	ASNTDRGNEQF
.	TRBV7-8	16	ASSLLPSTGRTNQPQH
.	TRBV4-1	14	ASSQDGSGGNQPQH
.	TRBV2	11	ASTRTGKETQY
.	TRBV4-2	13	ASSQDLSGLRIVH
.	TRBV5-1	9	ASSLNQPQH
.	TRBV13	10	ASSQRRQRAF
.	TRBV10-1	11	ASSEGPGETQY
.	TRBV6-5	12	ASSYGQVQETQY
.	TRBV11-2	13	ASSWKGGENSPLH
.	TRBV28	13	ASKKTATINYEQY
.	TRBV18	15	ASSPPGDPYVNTEAF
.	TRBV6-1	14	ASSEGGFILHQPQH
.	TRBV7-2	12	ASSFGTTYNEQF
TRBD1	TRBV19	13	ASSIGRGRHQPQH
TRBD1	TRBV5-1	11	ASTTQGGTEAF
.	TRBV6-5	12	ASSSRGRGNIQY
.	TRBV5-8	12	ATRQAGPGFGYT
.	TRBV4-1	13	ASSQAVPTYNEQF
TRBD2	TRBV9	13	ASSELAGGYNEQF
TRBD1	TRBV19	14	ASSPSWTGGNQPQH
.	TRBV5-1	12	ASSLAGVNYGYT
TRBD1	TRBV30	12	AWSGGTANYGYT
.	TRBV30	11	AFRVSEFSPLH
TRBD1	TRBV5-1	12	ASSLGAGGYEQY
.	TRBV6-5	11	ASKYRAPYEQY
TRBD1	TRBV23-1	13	ASSQKTGLDYGYT
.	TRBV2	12	ASSVDGINEKLF
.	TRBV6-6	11	ASSAPGGRGYT
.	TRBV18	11	ASSPPNGYGYT
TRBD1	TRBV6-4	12	ASSDSGQPYGYT
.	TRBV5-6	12	ASSSKTGFNGYT
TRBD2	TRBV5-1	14	ASSLALAGALGELF
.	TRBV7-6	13	ASSLGQAQGDGYT
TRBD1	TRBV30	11	ARRGQAVSGYT
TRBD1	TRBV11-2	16	ASSLEVMWGQKYNEQF
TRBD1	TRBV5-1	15	ASSLLWLRDSRNTIY